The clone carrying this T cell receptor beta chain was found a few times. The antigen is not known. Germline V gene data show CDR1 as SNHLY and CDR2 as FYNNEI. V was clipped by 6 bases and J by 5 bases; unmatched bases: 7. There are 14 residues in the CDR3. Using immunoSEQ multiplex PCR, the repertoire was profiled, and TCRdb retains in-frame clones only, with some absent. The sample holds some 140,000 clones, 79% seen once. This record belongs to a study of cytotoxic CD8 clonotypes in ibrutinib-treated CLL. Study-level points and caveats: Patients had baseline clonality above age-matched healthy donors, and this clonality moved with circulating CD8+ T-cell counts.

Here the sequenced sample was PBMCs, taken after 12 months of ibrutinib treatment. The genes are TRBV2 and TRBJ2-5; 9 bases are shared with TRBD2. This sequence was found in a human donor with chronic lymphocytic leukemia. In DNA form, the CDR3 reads TGTGCCAGCAGGGGAGCGGGAGGCTGGGAGACCCAGTACTTC. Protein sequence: CASRGAGGWETQYF.